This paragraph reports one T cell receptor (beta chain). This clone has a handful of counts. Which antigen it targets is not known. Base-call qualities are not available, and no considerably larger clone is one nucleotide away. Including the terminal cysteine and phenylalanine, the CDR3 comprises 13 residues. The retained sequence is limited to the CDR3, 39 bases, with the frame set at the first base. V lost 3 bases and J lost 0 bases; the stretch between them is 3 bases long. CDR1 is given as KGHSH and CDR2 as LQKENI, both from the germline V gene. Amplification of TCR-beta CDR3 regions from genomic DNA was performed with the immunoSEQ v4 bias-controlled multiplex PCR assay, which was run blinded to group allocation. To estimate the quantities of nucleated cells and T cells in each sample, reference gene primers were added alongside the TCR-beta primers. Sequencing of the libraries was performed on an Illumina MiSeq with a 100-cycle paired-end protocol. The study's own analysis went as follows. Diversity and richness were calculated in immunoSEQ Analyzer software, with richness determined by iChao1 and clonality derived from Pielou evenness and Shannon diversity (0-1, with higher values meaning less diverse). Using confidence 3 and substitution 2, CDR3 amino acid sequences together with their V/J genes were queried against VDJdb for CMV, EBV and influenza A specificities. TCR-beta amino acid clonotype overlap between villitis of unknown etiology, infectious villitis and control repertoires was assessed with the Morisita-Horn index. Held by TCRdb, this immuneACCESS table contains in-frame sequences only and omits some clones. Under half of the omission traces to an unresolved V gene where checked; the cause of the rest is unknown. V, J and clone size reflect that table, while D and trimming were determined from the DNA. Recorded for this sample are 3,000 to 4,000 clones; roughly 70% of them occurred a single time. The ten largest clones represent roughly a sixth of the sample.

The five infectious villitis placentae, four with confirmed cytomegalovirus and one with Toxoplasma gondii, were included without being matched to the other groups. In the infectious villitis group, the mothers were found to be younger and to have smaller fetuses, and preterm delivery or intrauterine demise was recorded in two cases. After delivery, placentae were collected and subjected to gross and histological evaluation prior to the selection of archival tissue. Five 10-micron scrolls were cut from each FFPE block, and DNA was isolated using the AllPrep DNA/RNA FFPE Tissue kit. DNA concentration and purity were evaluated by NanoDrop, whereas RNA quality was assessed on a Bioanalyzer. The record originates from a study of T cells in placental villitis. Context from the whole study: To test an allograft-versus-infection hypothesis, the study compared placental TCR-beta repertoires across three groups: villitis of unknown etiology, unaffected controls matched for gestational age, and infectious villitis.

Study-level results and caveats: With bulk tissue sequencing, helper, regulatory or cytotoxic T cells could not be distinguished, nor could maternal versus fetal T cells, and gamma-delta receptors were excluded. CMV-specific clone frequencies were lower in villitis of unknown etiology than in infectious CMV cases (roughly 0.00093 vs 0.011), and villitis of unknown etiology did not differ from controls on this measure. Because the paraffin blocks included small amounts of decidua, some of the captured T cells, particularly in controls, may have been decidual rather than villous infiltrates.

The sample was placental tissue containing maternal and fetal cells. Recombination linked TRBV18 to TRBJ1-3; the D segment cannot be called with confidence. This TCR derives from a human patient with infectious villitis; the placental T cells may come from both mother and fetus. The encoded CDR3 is CASSPGSGNTIYF. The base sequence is TGTGCCAGCTCACCGGGCTCTGGAAACACCATATATTTT.